This is a list of T cell receptor beta chains from one sample in a study of CD8 T cells in ankylosing spondylitis. TCRdb independently ran MiXCR on the 5' RACE reads; one entry per CDR3 protein. This table holds some 250,000 distinct CDR3 sequences, around 25% found once. Sequencing was done on a sample of blood, either unsorted or a sorted T cell fraction (not recorded which). The receptor set was obtained from a male donor with ankylosing spondylitis or in good health (not recorded which). Each CDR3 is given with its conserved first and last residue. A D gene is named only where the DNA matches it firmly. A row's size may be missing; if present it is once, few, many or a size class.

v_gene	abundance	j_gene	d_gene	CDR3aa	CDR3nt
TRBV29-1	.	TRBJ2-5	.	CSGEQNRQETQYF	TGCAGCGGCGAACAGAACCGGCAAGAGACCCAGTACTTC
TRBV29-1	many	TRBJ2-7	.	CSVDAGNYEQYF	TGCAGCGTTGACGCAGGGAACTACGAGCAGTACTTC
TRBV20-1	many	TRBJ1-2	TRBD1	CSARSDREGDGYTF	TGCAGTGCTAGATCGGACAGGGAGGGGGATGGCTACACCTTC
TRBV20-1	.	TRBJ2-3	.	CSARPGVDTQYF	TGCAGTGCTAGGCCGGGGGTGGATACGCAGTATTTT
TRBV2	.	TRBJ2-3	TRBD2	CASRYQALAGGPDTQYF	TGTGCCAGCAGGTACCAAGCTCTAGCGGGGGGGCCGGATACGCAGTATTTT
TRBV20-1	.	TRBJ2-2	.	CSARGKGRATGELFF	TGCAGTGCTAGGGGCAAGGGCAGGGCCACCGGGGAGCTGTTTTTT
TRBV20-1	.	TRBJ2-5	.	CSAATGPQETQYF	TGCAGTGCGGCTACGGGACCCCAAGAGACCCAGTACTTC
TRBV12-3/TRBV12-4	.	TRBJ2-5	TRBD2	CASSSRGGIQETQYF	TGTGCCAGCAGTTCCCGGGGGGGGATACAAGAGACCCAGTACTTC
TRBV10-2	few	TRBJ2-7	.	CASSTGTSYEQYF	TGCGCCAGCAGTACCGGGACCTCCTACGAGCAGTACTTC
TRBV12-3/TRBV12-4	many	TRBJ1-4	.	CASRFDSGGDEKLFF	TGTGCCAGCAGATTCGACTCCGGGGGGGATGAAAAACTGTTTTTT
TRBV20-1	.	TRBJ2-5	TRBD2	CSARGLAGGFPETQYF	TGCAGTGCTAGGGGACTAGCGGGGGGGTTCCCAGAGACCCAGTACTTC
TRBV11-2	.	TRBJ2-1	TRBD2	CASTPGRVWNEQFF	TGTGCCAGCACCCCCGGGAGGGTTTGGAATGAGCAGTTCTTC
TRBV3-1	many	TRBJ2-7	TRBD1	CASTNRGTYEQYF	TGTGCCAGCACCAACAGGGGGACCTACGAGCAGTACTTC
TRBV20-1	many	TRBJ2-3	.	CSARDPPTDTQYF	TGCAGTGCTAGAGATCCACCCACAGATACGCAGTATTTT